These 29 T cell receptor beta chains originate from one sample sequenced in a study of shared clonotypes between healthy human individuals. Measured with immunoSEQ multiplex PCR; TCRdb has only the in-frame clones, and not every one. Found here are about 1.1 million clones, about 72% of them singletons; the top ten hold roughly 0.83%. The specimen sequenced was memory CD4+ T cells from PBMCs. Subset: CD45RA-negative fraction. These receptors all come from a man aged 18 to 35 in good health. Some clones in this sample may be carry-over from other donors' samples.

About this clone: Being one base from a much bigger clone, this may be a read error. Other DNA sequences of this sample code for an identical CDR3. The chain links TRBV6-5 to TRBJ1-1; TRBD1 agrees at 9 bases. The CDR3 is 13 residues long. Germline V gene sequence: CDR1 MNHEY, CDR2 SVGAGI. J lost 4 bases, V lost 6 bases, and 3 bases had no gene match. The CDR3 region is CASSLTGGTEAFF. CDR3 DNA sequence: TGTGCCAGCAGCTTGACAGGGGGCACTGAAGCTTTCTTT.

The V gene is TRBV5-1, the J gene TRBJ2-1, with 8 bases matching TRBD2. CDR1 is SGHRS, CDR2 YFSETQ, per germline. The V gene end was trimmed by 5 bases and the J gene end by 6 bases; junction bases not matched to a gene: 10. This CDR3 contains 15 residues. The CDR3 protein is CASSLAGLGRNEQFF. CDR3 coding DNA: TGCGCCAGCAGTTTAGCGGGGTTGGGGCGCAATGAGCAGTTCTTC.

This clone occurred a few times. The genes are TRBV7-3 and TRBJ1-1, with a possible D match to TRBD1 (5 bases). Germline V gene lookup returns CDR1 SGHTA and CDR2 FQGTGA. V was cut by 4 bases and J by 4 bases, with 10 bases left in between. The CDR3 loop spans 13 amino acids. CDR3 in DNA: TGTGCCAGCAGCTCAATCGGGGGCACTGAAGCTTTCTTT. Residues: CASSSIGGTEAFF.

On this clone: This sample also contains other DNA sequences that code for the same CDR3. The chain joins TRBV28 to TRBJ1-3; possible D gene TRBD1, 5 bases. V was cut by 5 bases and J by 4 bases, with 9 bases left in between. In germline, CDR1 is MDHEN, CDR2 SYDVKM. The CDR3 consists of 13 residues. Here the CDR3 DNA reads TGTGCCAGCAGTCCGGGGCAGGGAAACACCATATATTTT. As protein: CASSPGQGNTIYF.

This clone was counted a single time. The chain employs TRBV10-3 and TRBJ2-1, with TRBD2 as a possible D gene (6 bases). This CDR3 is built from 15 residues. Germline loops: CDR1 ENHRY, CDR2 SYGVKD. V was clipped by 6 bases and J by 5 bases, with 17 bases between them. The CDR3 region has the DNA TGTGCCATCAGGGGTGGGGGGACCCATGACAATGAGCAGTTCTTC. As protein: CAIRGGGTHDNEQFF.

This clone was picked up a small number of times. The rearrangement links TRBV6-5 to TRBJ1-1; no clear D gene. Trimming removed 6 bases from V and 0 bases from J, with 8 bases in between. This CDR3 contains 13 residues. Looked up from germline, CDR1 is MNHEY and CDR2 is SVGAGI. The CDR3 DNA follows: TGTGCCAGCAGGTTGGCTCTGAACACTGAAGCTTTCTTT. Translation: CASRLALNTEAFF.

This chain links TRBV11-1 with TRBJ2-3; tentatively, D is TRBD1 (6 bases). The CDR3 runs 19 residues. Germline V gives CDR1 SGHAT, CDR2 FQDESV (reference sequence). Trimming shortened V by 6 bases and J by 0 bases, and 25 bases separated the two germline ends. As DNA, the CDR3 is TGTGCCAGCAGTCCGACAGCGACAGGCGGTTCCTCTAGCACAGATACGCAGTATTTT. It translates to CASSPTATGGSSSTDTQYF.

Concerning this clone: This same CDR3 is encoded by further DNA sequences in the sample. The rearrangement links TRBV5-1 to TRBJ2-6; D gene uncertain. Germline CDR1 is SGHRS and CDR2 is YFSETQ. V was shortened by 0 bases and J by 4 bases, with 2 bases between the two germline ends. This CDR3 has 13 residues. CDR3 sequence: CASSLAGANVLTF. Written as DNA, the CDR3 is TGCGCCAGCAGCTTGGCAGGGGCCAACGTCCTGACTTTC.

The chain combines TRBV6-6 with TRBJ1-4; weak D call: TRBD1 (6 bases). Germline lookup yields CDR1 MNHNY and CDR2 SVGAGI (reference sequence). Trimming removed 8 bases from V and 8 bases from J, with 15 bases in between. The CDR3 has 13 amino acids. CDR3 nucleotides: TGTGCCAGCGCGGGGGGCCGTGGGGAAAAACTGTTTTTT. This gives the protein CASAGGRGEKLFF.

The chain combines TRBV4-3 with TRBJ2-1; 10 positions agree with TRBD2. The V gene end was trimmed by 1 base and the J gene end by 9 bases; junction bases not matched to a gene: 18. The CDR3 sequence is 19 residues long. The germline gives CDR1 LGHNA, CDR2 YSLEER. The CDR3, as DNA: TGCGCCAGCAGCCAAGGCCTGGTTCCGGGGCTAGCGGGAGTTGTTGAGCAGTTCTTC. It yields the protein CASSQGLVPGLAGVVEQFF.

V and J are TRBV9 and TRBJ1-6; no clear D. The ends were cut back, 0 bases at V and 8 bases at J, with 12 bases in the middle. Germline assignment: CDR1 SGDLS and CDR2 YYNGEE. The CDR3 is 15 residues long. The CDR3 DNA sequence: TGTGCCAGCAGCGTAGGAGGGTCCTACTATTCACCCCTCCACTTT. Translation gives CASSVGGSYYSPLHF. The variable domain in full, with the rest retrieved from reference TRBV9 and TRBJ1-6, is DSGVTQTPKHLITATGQRVTLRCSPRSGDLSVYWYQQSLDQGLQFLIQYYNGEERAKGNILERFSAQQFPDLHSELNLSSLELGDSALYFCASSVGGSYYSPLHFGNGTRLTVT.

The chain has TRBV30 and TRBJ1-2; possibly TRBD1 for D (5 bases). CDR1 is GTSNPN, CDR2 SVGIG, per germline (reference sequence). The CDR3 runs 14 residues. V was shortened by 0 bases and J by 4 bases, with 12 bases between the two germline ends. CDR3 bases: TGTGCCTGGAGTGTAGCAGGGAGCATCTATGGCTACACCTTC. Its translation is CAWSVAGSIYGYTF.

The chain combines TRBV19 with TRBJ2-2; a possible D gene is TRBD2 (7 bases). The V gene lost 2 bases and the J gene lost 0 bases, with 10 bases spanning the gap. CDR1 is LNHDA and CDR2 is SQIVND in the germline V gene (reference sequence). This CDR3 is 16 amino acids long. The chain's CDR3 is CASSIRGGSNTGELFF. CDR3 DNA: TGTGCCAGTAGTATAAGGGGGGGCTCGAACACCGGGGAGCTGTTTTTT.

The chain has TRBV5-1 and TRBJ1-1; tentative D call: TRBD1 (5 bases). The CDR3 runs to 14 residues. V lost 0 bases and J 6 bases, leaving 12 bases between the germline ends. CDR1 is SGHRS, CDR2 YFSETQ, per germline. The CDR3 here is CASSLEAGKAEAFF. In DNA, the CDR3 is TGCGCCAGCAGCTTGGAAGCAGGGAAGGCTGAAGCTTTCTTT.

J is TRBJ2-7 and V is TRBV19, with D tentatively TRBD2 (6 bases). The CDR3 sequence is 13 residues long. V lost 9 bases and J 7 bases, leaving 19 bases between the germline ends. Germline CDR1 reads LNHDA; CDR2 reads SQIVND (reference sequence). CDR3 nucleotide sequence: TGTGCCAGCGCGAATCAAGCGGGCTGGGAGCAGTACTTC. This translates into CASANQAGWEQYF.

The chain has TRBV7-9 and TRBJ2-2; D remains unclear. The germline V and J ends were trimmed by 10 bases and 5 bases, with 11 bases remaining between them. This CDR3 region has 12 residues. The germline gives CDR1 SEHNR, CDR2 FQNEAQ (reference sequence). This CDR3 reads CANDKQTGELFF. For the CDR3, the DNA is TGTGCCAACGACAAGCAAACCGGGGAGCTGTTTTTT.

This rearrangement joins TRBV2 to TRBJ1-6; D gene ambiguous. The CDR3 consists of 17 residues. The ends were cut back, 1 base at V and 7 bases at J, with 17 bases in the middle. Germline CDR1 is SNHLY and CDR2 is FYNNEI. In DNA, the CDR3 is TGTGCCAGCAGTGAAGACGCCGCACCGCTGCTAAATTCACCCCTCCACTTT. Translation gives CASSEDAAPLLNSPLHF.

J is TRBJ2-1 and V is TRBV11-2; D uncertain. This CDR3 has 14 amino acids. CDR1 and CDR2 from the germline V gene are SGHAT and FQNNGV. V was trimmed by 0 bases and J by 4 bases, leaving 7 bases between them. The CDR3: CASSLEPDYNEQFF. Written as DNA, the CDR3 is TGTGCCAGCAGCTTAGAGCCAGATTACAATGAGCAGTTCTTC.

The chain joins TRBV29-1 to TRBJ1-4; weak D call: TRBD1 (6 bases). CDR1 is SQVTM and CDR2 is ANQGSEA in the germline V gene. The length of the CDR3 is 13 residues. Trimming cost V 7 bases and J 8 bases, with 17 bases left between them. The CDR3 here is CSGGTPPGEKLFF. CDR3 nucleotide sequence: TGCAGCGGTGGGACACCACCAGGGGAAAAACTGTTTTTT.

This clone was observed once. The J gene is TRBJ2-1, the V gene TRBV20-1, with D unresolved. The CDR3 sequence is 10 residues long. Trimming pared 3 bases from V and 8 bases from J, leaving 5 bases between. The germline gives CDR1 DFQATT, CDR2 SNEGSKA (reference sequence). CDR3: CSAREDEQFF. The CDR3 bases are TGCAGTGCTAGGGAAGATGAGCAGTTCTTC.

CDR3 nucleotide sequence: TGTGCCACCCGGCGGGGGGCTCGAGAGACCCAGTACTTC. Amino acid sequence: CATRRGARETQYF. The chain uses TRBV18 and TRBJ2-5, with TRBD2 identical over 8 bases. V shed 10 bases, J shed 4 bases, and the junction held 8 bases outside the gene matches. Per germline, CDR1 KGHSH and CDR2 LQKENI. The CDR3 covers 13 residues.

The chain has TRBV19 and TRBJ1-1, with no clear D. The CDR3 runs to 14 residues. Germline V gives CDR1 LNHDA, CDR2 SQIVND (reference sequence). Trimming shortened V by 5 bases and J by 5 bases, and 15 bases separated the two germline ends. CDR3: CASSGGGPRTEAFF. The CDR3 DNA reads TGTGCCAGTAGTGGTGGCGGCCCGAGAACTGAAGCTTTCTTT.

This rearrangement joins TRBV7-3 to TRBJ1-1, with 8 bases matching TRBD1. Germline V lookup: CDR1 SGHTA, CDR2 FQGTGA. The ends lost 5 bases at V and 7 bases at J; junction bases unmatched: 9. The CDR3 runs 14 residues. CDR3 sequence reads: CASSTNRGVVEAFF. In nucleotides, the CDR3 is TGTGCCAGCAGCACCAACAGGGGGGTGGTTGAAGCTTTCTTT.

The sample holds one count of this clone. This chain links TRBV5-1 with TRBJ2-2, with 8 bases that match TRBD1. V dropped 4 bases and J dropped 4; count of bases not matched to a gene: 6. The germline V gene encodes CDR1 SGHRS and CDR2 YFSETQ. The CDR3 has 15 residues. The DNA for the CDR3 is TGCGCCAGCAGCCCTTGGACAGGGCGCACCGGGGAGCTGTTTTTT. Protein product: CASSPWTGRTGELFF.

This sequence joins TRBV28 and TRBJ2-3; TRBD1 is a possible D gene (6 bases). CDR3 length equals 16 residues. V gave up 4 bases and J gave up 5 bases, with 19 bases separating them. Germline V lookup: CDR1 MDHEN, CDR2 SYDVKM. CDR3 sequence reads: CASSSYLRHREDTQYF. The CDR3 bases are TGTGCCAGCAGTTCGTATCTTAGGCACAGGGAAGATACGCAGTATTTT.

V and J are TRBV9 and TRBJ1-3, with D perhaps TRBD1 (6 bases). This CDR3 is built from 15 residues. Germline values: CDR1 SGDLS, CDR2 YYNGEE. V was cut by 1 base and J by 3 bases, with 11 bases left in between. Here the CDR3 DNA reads TGTGCCAGCAGCGTAATGGGGACATTTGGAAACACCATATATTTT. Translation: CASSVMGTFGNTIYF. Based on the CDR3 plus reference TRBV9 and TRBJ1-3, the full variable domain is DSGVTQTPKHLITATGQRVTLRCSPRSGDLSVYWYQQSLDQGLQFLIQYYNGEERAKGNILERFSAQQFPDLHSELNLSSLELGDSALYFCASSVMGTFGNTIYFGEGSWLTVV.

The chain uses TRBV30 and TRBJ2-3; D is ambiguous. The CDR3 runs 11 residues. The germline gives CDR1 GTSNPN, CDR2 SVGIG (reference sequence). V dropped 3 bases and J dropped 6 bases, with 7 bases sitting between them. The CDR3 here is CAWSQMDTQYF. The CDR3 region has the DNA TGTGCCTGGAGCCAGATGGATACGCAGTATTTT.

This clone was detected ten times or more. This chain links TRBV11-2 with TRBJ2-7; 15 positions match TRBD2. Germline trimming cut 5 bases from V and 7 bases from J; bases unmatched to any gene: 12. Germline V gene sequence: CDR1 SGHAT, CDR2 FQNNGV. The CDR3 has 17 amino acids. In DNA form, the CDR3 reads TGTGCCAGCAGCCCGTCCCGGACTAGCGGGAGGGCCGGGGAGCAGTACTTC. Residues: CASSPSRTSGRAGEQYF.

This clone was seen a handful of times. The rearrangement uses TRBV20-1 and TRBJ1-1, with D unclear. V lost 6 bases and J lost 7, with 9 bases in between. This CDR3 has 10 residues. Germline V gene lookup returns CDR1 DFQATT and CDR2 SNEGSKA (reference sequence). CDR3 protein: CSAEDLEAFF. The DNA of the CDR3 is TGCAGTGCAGAAGACCTTGAAGCTTTCTTT.